These 25 T cell receptor beta chains originate from one sample sequenced in a study of T cells in Graves' hyperthyroidism and ophthalmopathy. It was RNA transcripts that yielded the amplified TCR beta CDR3 regions. RT-PCR in the first round (using the HTBI primer set) targeted the TCR CDR3. TCRdb redid the calling of the multiplex PCR reads with MiXCR, one entry per CDR3 protein. The data contain over 500,000 distinct CDR3 sequences, around 15% of them singletons. Specimen: blood. These receptors were collected from a woman in her forties with Graves' hyperthyroidism.

This clonotype was counted between two and nine times. In nucleotides, the CDR3 is TGTGCCAGCAGCATAACAGGGGGTGATGAGCAGTTCTTC. Translation gives CASSITGGDEQFF. The chain has TRBV5-4 and TRBJ2-1; TRBD1 agrees at 8 bases. Trimming cost V 4 bases and J 8 bases; bases outside gene matches: 5. There are 13 residues in the CDR3. CDR1 is SGHNT and CDR2 is YYREEE in the germline V gene (reference sequence).

This chain joins TRBV11-2 and TRBJ2-1; 12 nucleotides line up with TRBD2. The V and J ends lost 5 bases and 5 bases, in that order; junction bases with no gene match: 4. Germline V gene sequence: CDR1 SGHAT, CDR2 FQNNGV. The CDR3 has 15 amino acids. CDR3 in amino acids: CASSPTSGSHNEQFF. The CDR3 coding sequence is TGTGCCAGCAGCCCGACTAGCGGGAGTCACAATGAGCAGTTCTTC.

This clonotype was picked up a small number of times. The chain employs TRBV6-1 and TRBJ2-3; TRBD2 matches 7 bases. Germline V gene sequence: CDR1 MNHNS, CDR2 SASEGT. V lost 5 bases to trimming and J lost 4 bases; unmatched junction nucleotides: 12. The CDR3 is 16 amino acids. The CDR3 DNA sequence: TGTGCCAGCAGTTTCGGCGGGAGCTCTGCCTCAGATACGCAGTATTTT. The encoded protein is CASSFGGSSASDTQYF.

This clonotype was counted at least ten times. The V and J genes are TRBV28 and TRBJ2-5; 8 bases are shared with TRBD2. The CDR3 is 16 amino acids. Germline V CDR1 and CDR2: MDHEN, SYDVKM. After removal of 5 bases from V and 2 bases from J, the junction contained 10 bases not matched to a gene. The CDR3 reads CASSTPDAGGQETQYF. CDR3 sequence (DNA): TGTGCCAGCAGTACCCCTGACGCGGGGGGTCAAGAGACCCAGTACTTC.

This clonotype appeared many times. The gene calls are TRBV6-1 and TRBJ2-1; 7 bases fit TRBD2. V lost 5 bases to trimming and J lost 7 bases; unmatched junction nucleotides: 11. Germline-derived CDR1 and CDR2 are MNHNS and SASEGT. The CDR3 is 15 amino acids. The CDR3 region has the DNA TGTGCCAGCAGTTACGTGGGAGGGCCGAGGAATGAGCAGTTCTTC. Translated, it gives CASSYVGGPRNEQFF.

This clonotype was counted many times. An end of the junction does not agree with germline; a read error may underlie this. J is TRBJ2-3 and V is TRBV3-1; 8 positions agree with TRBD1. This CDR3 spans 15 amino acids. The V gene's germline CDR1 is LGHDT and CDR2 YNNKEL (reference sequence). CDR3 sequence: CASSARDRTKDTQYF. CDR3 DNA sequence: TGTGCCAGCAGCGCCCGGGACAGGACGAAAGATACTCAGTATTTT.

This clonotype was counted at least ten times. The chain couples TRBV28 to TRBJ1-2; a weak D match, TRBD1 (5 bases). The CDR3 consists of 14 residues. Germline values: CDR1 MDHEN, CDR2 SYDVKM. V lost 5 bases to trimming and J lost 5 bases, with 15 bases between them. This CDR3 reads CASSPPGLKYGYTF. The CDR3 DNA reads as TGTGCCAGCAGTCCCCCGGGACTAAAATATGGCTACACCTTC.

This clonotype was counted at least ten times. The chain couples TRBV6-2 or TRBV6-3 to TRBJ2-7, with unresolved D. This CDR3 contains 12 residues. CDR1 MNHEY and CDR2 SVGEGT come from the germline V gene. Trimming shortened V by 5 bases and J by 4 bases, and 9 bases separated the two germline ends. The CDR3 nucleotides are TGTGCCAGCAGTCCAATGTCTTACGAGCAGTACTTC. Amino acids: CASSPMSYEQYF.

The sample holds many counts of this clonotype. The V gene is TRBV20-1, the J gene TRBJ2-1; 14 bases are a match to TRBD2. J was trimmed by 2 bases and V by 3 bases; bases with no gene match: 6. Germline V lookup: CDR1 DFQATT, CDR2 SNEGSKA (reference sequence). This CDR3 region has 17 residues. In nucleotides, the CDR3 is TGCAGTGCTAGGGCAGGACTAGCGGGAGGCACCTACAATGAGCAGTTCTTC. Protein product: CSARAGLAGGTYNEQFF.

The chain recombines TRBV18 with TRBJ1-5; maybe TRBD1 (6 bases). Germline V gene sequence: CDR1 KGHSH, CDR2 LQKENI. Trimming took off 1 base at V and 7 bases at J, with 14 bases between the two ends. CDR3 length equals 15 residues. CDR3 coding DNA: TGTGCCAGCTCACCACAAACAGGGCTCGGACAGCCCCAGCATTTT. As protein: CASSPQTGLGQPQHF.

At least ten counts were recorded for this clonotype. The rearrangement uses TRBV2 and TRBJ2-2; 7 bases are a match to TRBD2. This CDR3 region has 14 residues. The germline V gene encodes CDR1 SNHLY and CDR2 FYNNEI. V shed 7 bases and J 2 bases; nucleotides not matched to a gene: 4. CDR3 residues: CASTGGVNTGELFF. CDR3 DNA sequence: TGTGCCAGCACGGGAGGCGTTAACACCGGGGAGCTGTTTTTT.

This clonotype came up many times. This chain uses TRBV28 with TRBJ2-3; 7 bases are shared with TRBD1. Trimming took 3 bases from V and 6 from J; bases not matched to a gene: 9. Germline-derived CDR1 and CDR2 are MDHEN and SYDVKM. The CDR3 is 15 residues long. The CDR3 is CASSFRQGLVDTQYF. The CDR3, as DNA: TGTGCCAGCAGTTTTAGACAGGGTCTTGTCGATACGCAGTATTTT.

The V call is TRBV6-1, the J call TRBJ2-6; D remains unclear. The germline gives CDR1 MNHNS, CDR2 SASEGT. With 1 base removed from V and 0 bases from J, the gap between germline ends came to 7 bases. The CDR3 sequence is 16 residues long. CDR3 sequence reads: CASSEEMVSGANVLTF. Written as DNA, the CDR3 is TGTGCCAGCAGTGAAGAAATGGTCTCTGGGGCCAACGTCCTGACTTTC.

This clonotype was seen many times. This sequence joins TRBV12-3 or TRBV12-4 and TRBJ2-1; D may match TRBD1 or TRBD2 (7 bases each). The CDR3 sequence is 15 residues long. V was cut by 6 bases and J by 4 bases, with 16 bases left in between. The CDR3 loop is CASRWEGAGYNEQFF. CDR3 sequence (DNA): TGTGCCAGCAGATGGGAGGGGGCAGGGTACAATGAGCAGTTCTTC.

Worth noting for this clonotype: Since a much larger clone is just one base distant, this may be a read error. This sequence joins TRBV2 and TRBJ1-2, with D possibly matching TRBD1 (5 bases). Germline CDR1 SNHLY, CDR2 FYNNEI. The CDR3 contains 13 residues. DNA of the CDR3: TGTACCAGCAGTGATCTGGGGGACTATGGCTACACCTTC. It translates to CTSSDLGDYGYTF.

The chain uses TRBV7-9 and TRBJ2-3; a weak D match, TRBD1 (5 bases). The CDR3 length is 16 residues. The germline V gene has CDR1 SEHNR and CDR2 FQNEAQ (reference sequence). The V gene lost 0 bases and the J gene lost 0 bases, with 10 bases spanning the gap. The CDR3 region has the DNA TGTGCCAGCAGCTTAGCGCAGGGCTCTAGCACAGATACGCAGTATTTT. It encodes CASSLAQGSSTDTQYF.

A few counts support this clonotype. Being one base from a much bigger clone, this may be a read error. The chain links TRBV28 to TRBJ2-7; TRBD1 is a possible D gene (5 bases). This CDR3 has 15 residues. The germline V and J ends were trimmed by 6 bases and 3 bases, with 18 bases remaining between them. Germline V gene lookup returns CDR1 MDHEN and CDR2 SYDVKM. The CDR3 DNA sequence: TGTGCCAGCAGCAAGGGGCTACGGTTCATCTACGAGCAGTACTTC. Translating it yields CASSKGLRFIYEQYF.

This clonotype was picked up many times. The V call is TRBV28, the J call TRBJ1-5, with 9 bases aligning to TRBD1. V lost 3 bases to trimming and J lost 7 bases; unmatched junction nucleotides: 7. This CDR3 is built from 15 residues. Germline CDR1 is MDHEN and CDR2 is SYDVKM. DNA for the CDR3: TGTGCCAGCAGTTTTACAGGACAGGGGAACCAGCCCCAGCATTTT. It specifies CASSFTGQGNQPQHF. Full variable domain (missing parts from reference TRBV28 and TRBJ1-5): DVKVTQSSRYLVKRTGEKVFLECVQDMDHENMFWYRQDPGLGLRLIYFSYDVKMKEKGDIPEGYSVSREKKERFSLILESASTNQTSMYLCASSFTGQGNQPQHFGDGTRLSIL.

The rearrangement joins TRBV5-1 to TRBJ2-1, with TRBD2 matching 14 bases. CDR1 is SGHRS and CDR2 is YFSETQ in the germline V gene. The V segment lost 4 bases and the J segment 5 bases; nucleotides outside the gene matches: 5. This CDR3 is built from 16 residues. The DNA of the CDR3 is TGCGCCAGCAGCCCAGGACTAGCGGGAGGCAACAATGAGCAGTTCTTC. Translation gives CASSPGLAGGNNEQFF.

DNA for the CDR3: TGCGCCAGCACCAACTCAGCGGGAGGAAGTACAGATACGCAGTATTTT. It yields the protein CASTNSAGGSTDTQYF. The J gene is TRBJ2-3, the V gene TRBV5-1, with TRBD2 identical over 9 bases. Germline V gene data show CDR1 as SGHRS and CDR2 as YFSETQ. The CDR3 contains 16 residues. The J segment lost 3 bases and the V segment lost 6 bases, leaving 11 bases of the junction unmatched.

Many counts were recorded for this clonotype. The chain joins TRBV27 to TRBJ2-7; 7 nucleotides line up with TRBD1. The ends lost 8 bases at V and 6 bases at J; junction bases unmatched: 7. Germline loops: CDR1 MNHEY, CDR2 SMNVEV (reference sequence). The CDR3 consists of 12 residues. CDR3 loop: CASGYYRGEQYF. In DNA, the CDR3 is TGTGCCAGCGGGTATTACAGGGGCGAGCAGTACTTC.

Of note for this clonotype: This could be a read error, since a much larger clone is one nucleotide away. The J gene is TRBJ2-7, the V gene TRBV28; 9 positions agree with TRBD1. This CDR3 spans 15 amino acids. Looked up from germline, CDR1 is MDHEN and CDR2 is SYDVKM. Trimming cost V 5 bases and J 0 bases; bases outside gene matches: 5. CDR3 residues: CASSNRGLSSYEQYV. CDR3 coding DNA: TGTGCCAGCAGTAACAGGGGGCTAAGCTCCTACGAGCAGTACGTC.

This clonotype was picked up many times. The rearrangement uses TRBV3-1 and TRBJ2-7; D is possibly TRBD1 (6 bases). V lost 4 bases and J lost 7, with 17 bases in between. The CDR3 is 14 amino acids. From germline, CDR1 is LGHDT and CDR2 YNNKEL (reference sequence). CDR3 region: CASSPQGTRGEQYF. Written as DNA, the CDR3 is TGTGCCAGCAGCCCACAGGGCACACGCGGGGAGCAGTACTTC.

This chain connects TRBV10-3 to TRBJ1-4, with 8 bases identical to TRBD1. There are 17 residues in the CDR3. Germline-derived CDR1 and CDR2 are ENHRY and SYGVKD. J was trimmed by 3 bases and V by 0 bases; bases with no gene match: 6. Here the CDR3 DNA reads TGTGCCATCAGTGAGTCACCGGGGACAGGCTCTAATGAAAAACTGTTTTTT. It translates to CAISESPGTGSNEKLFF.

This clonotype has more than one count but fewer than ten. The chain links TRBV6-5 to TRBJ2-5; a weak D match, TRBD1 (5 bases). There are 15 residues in the CDR3. The germline gives CDR1 MNHEY, CDR2 SVGAGI. V gave up 2 bases and J gave up 3 bases, with 13 bases separating them. CDR3 residues: CASSYGEEQEETQYF. The DNA of the CDR3 is TGTGCCAGCAGTTACGGGGAAGAACAGGAAGAGACCCAGTACTTC.